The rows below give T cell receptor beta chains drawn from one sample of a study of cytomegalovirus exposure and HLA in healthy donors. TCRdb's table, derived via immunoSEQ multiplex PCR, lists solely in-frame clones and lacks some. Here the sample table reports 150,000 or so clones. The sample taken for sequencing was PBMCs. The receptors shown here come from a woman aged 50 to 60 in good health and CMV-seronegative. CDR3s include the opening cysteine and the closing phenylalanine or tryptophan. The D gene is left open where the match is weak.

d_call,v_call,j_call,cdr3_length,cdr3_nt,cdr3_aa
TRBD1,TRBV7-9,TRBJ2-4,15,TGTGCCAGCAGCTTAGACCGGACAGGGGAAAACATTCAGTACTTC,CASSLDRTGENIQYF
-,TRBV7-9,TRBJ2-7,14,TGTGCCAGCAGCCACCAGGACAGACACTACGAGCAGTACTTC,CASSHQDRHYEQYF
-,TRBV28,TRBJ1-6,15,TGTGCCAGCAGTCCCCCATCCTCCTATAATTCACCCCTCCACTTT,CASSPPSSYNSPLHF
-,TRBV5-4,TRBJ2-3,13,TGTGCCAGCAGCCCACCAGACAGGGATACGCAGTATTTT,CASSPPDRDTQYF
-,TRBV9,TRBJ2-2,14,TGTGCCAGCAGCACGGGGGTGAACACCGGGGAGCTGTTTTTT,CASSTGVNTGELFF
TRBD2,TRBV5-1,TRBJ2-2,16,TGCGCCAGCAGCTTGGGGCCAGCGGGAAACACCGGGGAGCTGTTTTTT,CASSLGPAGNTGELFF
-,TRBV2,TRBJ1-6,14,TGTGCCAGCAGTGGAGACGCCCAGGCATCACCCCTCCACTTT,CASSGDAQASPLHF
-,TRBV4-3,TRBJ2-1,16,TGCGCCAGCAGCCAAGATGCGCTAATCTCCTACAATGAGCAGTTCTTC,CASSQDALISYNEQFF
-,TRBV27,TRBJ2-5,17,TGTGCCAGCAGTTTATCGAGAGGCCCATATCTCCAAGAGACCCAGTACTTC,CASSLSRGPYLQETQYF
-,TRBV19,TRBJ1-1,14,TGTGCCAGTAACCCTACCCAGGGATACACTGAAGCTTTCTTT,CASNPTQGYTEAFF
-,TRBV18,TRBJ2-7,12,TGTGCCAGCTCATTCGGACAAAGCGAGCAGTACTTC,CASSFGQSEQYF
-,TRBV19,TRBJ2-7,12,TGTGCCAGTAGCTTCGAGGGGGGGGAGCAGTACTTC,CASSFEGGEQYF
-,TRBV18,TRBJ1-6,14,TGTGCCAGCTCATCGGACATGGGTGATTCACCCCTCCACTTT,CASSSDMGDSPLHF
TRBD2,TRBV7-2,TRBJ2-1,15,TGTGCCAGCAGCATCACTAGCGGGAGGGTCTATGAGCAGTTCTTC,CASSITSGRVYEQFF
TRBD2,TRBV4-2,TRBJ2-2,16,TGTGCCAGCAGCCAAGGTAGCGGGGCGAACACCGGGGAGCTGTTTTTT,CASSQGSGANTGELFF
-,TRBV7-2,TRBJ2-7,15,TGTGCCAGCAGCTTAGTGAACGGGAACTCCTACGAGCAGTACTTC,CASSLVNGNSYEQYF